This is a list of T cell receptor beta chains from one sample in a study of shared clonotypes between healthy human individuals. Produced via immunoSEQ multiplex PCR; TCRdb's table is partial and in-frame only. The sample has about 2.1 million clones, roughly 95% seen once. Material: naive CD8+ T cells from PBMCs. These receptors were obtained from a man younger than 30 in good health. Some clones in this sample may be carry-over from other donors' samples. Each CDR3 is given with its conserved first and last residue. Each record gives: J gene, D gene, clone size, V gene, CDR3 protein, CDR3 DNA. D genes are given only for firm matches. Clone size is stated in some rows and not others, as once, few, many or a class when expanded.

J: TRBJ2-1; D: -; size: -; V: TRBV11-2; CDR3: CASSSRGYGDNEQFF; DNA: TGTGCCAGCAGCTCCCGTGGGTATGGTGACAATGAGCAGTTCTTC
J: TRBJ2-7; D: TRBD1; size: -; V: TRBV7-9; CDR3: CASSPPPTGTDVGEQYF; DNA: TGTGCCAGCAGCCCCCCACCCACCGGGACAGATGTGGGCGAGCAGTACTTC
J: TRBJ1-2; D: -; size: -; V: TRBV27; CDR3: CASSIYMGADYGYTF; DNA: TGTGCCAGCAGTATATATATGGGGGCGGACTATGGCTACACCTTC
J: TRBJ2-7; D: -; size: -; V: TRBV5-1; CDR3: CASSPTGLSYEQYF; DNA: TGCGCCAGCAGCCCAACCGGCCTGTCCTACGAGCAGTACTTC
J: TRBJ2-1; D: -; size: -; V: TRBV2; CDR3: CATLATNEQFF; DNA: TGTGCCACCCTTGCTACCAATGAGCAGTTCTTC
J: TRBJ1-1; D: TRBD1; size: -; V: TRBV5-4; CDR3: CASSSPGQGYFMNTEAFF; DNA: TGTGCCAGCAGCTCGCCGGGACAGGGCTATTTCATGAACACTGAAGCTTTCTTT
J: TRBJ1-4; D: -; size: -; V: TRBV7-9; CDR3: CASSAPWDPQLFF; DNA: TGTGCCAGCAGCGCCCCCTGGGACCCCCAACTGTTTTTT
J: TRBJ1-1; D: -; size: once; V: TRBV10-2; CDR3: CASSQLQGLNTEAFF; DNA: TGCGCCAGCAGCCAATTACAGGGTCTGAACACTGAAGCTTTCTTT
J: TRBJ1-3; D: -; size: -; V: TRBV6-5; CDR3: CASRVSGDAGNTIYF; DNA: TGTGCCAGCAGAGTGTCAGGGGACGCTGGAAACACCATATATTTT
J: TRBJ1-1; D: TRBD1; size: -; V: TRBV7-9; CDR3: CASSLPRRGETEAFF; DNA: TGTGCCAGCAGCTTACCTCGCAGGGGGGAGACTGAAGCTTTCTTT
J: TRBJ2-1; D: TRBD1; size: -; V: TRBV4-1; CDR3: CASSQESVGTEARNEQFF; DNA: TGCGCCAGCAGCCAAGAAAGTGTGGGGACAGAGGCCAGGAATGAGCAGTTCTTC